Below, 26 T cell receptor beta chains from the same sample are listed, as sequenced in a study of blood T cell repertoires in COVID-19 (dated by TCRdb to 2018 to 2021). To prepare the library, the immunoSEQ multiplex PCR assay was applied. Here the immuneACCESS table is served through TCRdb, limited to in-frame sequences with V and J called. Missing clones are a known gap in these copies; in checked studies unresolved V genes cover under half, and the rest lacks a known reason. Counted in this sample were fewer than 200,000 clones; about 85% of them appeared once. The ten largest clones take up 1.2% of the sample. The sequencing input was peripheral blood. These TCRs come from a man aged 55 to 70 who had recovered from COVID-19.

This chain connects TRBV6-5 to TRBJ2-1; D remains unclear. Germline loops: CDR1 MNHEY, CDR2 SVGAGI. Trimming cost V 2 bases and J 0 bases, with 8 bases left between them. The CDR3 has 15 residues. The CDR3, as DNA: TGTGCCAGCAGTTACGGGCAGAACTCCTACAATGAGCAGTTCTTC. Residues: CASSYGQNSYNEQFF.

V is TRBV5-4 and J is TRBJ2-7; possibly TRBD2 for D (6 bases). Germline-derived CDR1 and CDR2 are SGHNT and YYREEE (reference sequence). The CDR3 consists of 15 residues. The V and J ends lost 0 bases and 2 bases respectively, with 12 bases between them. The CDR3 DNA follows: TGTGCCAGCAGCTTGGGAGGAGGGGAAGCCTACGAGCAGTACTTC. Translation: CASSLGGGEAYEQYF.

This chain connects TRBV5-1 to TRBJ2-5; no clear D. This CDR3 contains 13 residues. V lost 5 bases to trimming and J lost 1 base, with 9 bases between them. Germline-derived CDR1 and CDR2 are SGHRS and YFSETQ. CDR3 nucleotide sequence: TGCGCCAGCAGGGTCGGAGCCCAAGAGACCCAGTACTTC. It yields the protein CASRVGAQETQYF. Together with reference TRBV5-1 and TRBJ2-5, the CDR3 gives the full variable domain: KAGVTQTPRYLIKTRGQQVTLSCSPISGHRSVSWYQQTPGQGLQFLFEYFSETQRNKGNFPGRFSGRQFSNSRSEMNVSTLELGDSALYLCASRVGAQETQYFGPGTRLLVL.

This sequence joins TRBV6-5 and TRBJ1-2; TRBD1 matches 9 bases. CDR3 length: 14 amino acids. CDR1 and CDR2 (germline): MNHEY, SVGAGI. The V and J ends lost 0 bases and 7 bases, in that order; junction bases with no gene match: 3. Written as DNA, the CDR3 is TGTGCCAGCAGTTACTCCGGGACAGGGTCTGGCTACACCTTC. Residues: CASSYSGTGSGYTF.

The rearrangement links TRBV18 to TRBJ2-7; TRBD2 is a possible D gene (7 bases). The V end lost 0 bases, the J end lost 5 bases, and 17 bases lay between the germline ends. Germline loops: CDR1 KGHSH, CDR2 LQKENI. The CDR3 runs 16 residues. The CDR3, as DNA: TGTGCCAGCTCACCACCGGGAGGGGCGGGGGCTGACGAGCAGTACTTC. Translated: CASSPPGGAGADEQYF.

The chain uses TRBV5-1 and TRBJ1-1; D is uncertain. The CDR3 runs 14 residues. The V end lost 4 bases, the J end lost 5 bases, and 15 bases lay between the germline ends. Germline V lookup: CDR1 SGHRS, CDR2 YFSETQ. CDR3 residues: CASSPDYGETEAFF. For the CDR3, the DNA is TGCGCCAGCAGCCCTGACTACGGGGAGACTGAAGCTTTCTTT.

The chain has TRBV19 and TRBJ2-3; TRBD1 is a possible D gene (5 bases). The CDR3 runs to 15 residues. With 5 bases removed from V and 0 bases from J, the gap between germline ends came to 12 bases. CDR1 LNHDA and CDR2 SQIVND come from the germline V gene (reference sequence). The CDR3 sequence: CASSSRWGSTDTQYF. DNA of the CDR3: TGTGCCAGTAGTTCGCGCTGGGGCAGCACAGATACGCAGTATTTT.

The chain carries TRBV6-5 and TRBJ1-2; D not resolved. This CDR3 has 15 amino acids. V shed 7 bases and J shed 2 bases, with 17 bases lying between them. Germline V gene sequence: CDR1 MNHEY, CDR2 SVGAGI. The CDR3 sequence is CASKPHVAGNYGYTF. The CDR3 DNA is TGTGCCAGCAAACCCCATGTAGCGGGGAACTATGGCTACACCTTC.

This clone was detected only once. V gene TRBV12-2 combines with J gene TRBJ1-2. TRBV12-2 is a documented pseudogene. The CDR3 contains 15 residues. In nucleotides, the CDR3 is TGTGCAAGTCGCTCCCCCCGACCGGTAGGAGGAGGCTACACCTTC. This sequence encodes CASRSPRPVGGGYTF.

The chain combines TRBV19 with TRBJ1-1, with D hard to call. V dropped 5 bases and J dropped 1 base, with 8 bases sitting between them. The CDR3 runs to 13 residues. CDR1 is LNHDA, CDR2 SQIVND, per germline (reference sequence). This CDR3 reads CASSDSSNTEAFF. In DNA, the CDR3 is TGTGCCAGTAGTGACTCCTCGAACACTGAAGCTTTCTTT.

This clone has only a few counts. The chain joins TRBV7-2 to TRBJ1-1; 8 nucleotides align to TRBD1. The CDR3 covers 17 residues. V trimming: 1 base; J trimming: 4 bases; junction bases outside the gene matches: 11. Per the germline V gene, CDR1 is SGHTA and CDR2 is FQGNSA. This chain's CDR3 is CASSLVGVGQGGTEAFF. The CDR3 DNA reads as TGTGCCAGCAGCTTAGTTGGTGTCGGACAGGGTGGCACTGAAGCTTTCTTT.

To note about this clone: The sample contains more than one DNA sequence encoding this CDR3. The rearrangement uses TRBV9 and TRBJ2-7, with 7 bases that match TRBD1. J gave up 3 bases and V 0 bases, and 3 bases lay outside the gene matches. Germline V gives CDR1 SGDLS, CDR2 YYNGEE. This CDR3 is 14 amino acids long. The CDR3 here is CASSVGQGGYEQYF. Written as DNA, the CDR3 is TGTGCCAGCAGCGTAGGACAGGGTGGCTACGAGCAGTACTTC.

V usage is TRBV5-1 and J usage is TRBJ2-1; TRBD1 aligns across 9 bases. Germline CDR1 SGHRS, CDR2 YFSETQ. The CDR3 is 15 amino acids. Trimming took 4 bases from V and 4 from J; bases not matched to a gene: 6. The CDR3 DNA reads as TGCGCCAGCAGCGCAGGGGACAGGGATTACAATGAGCAGTTCTTC. As protein: CASSAGDRDYNEQFF.

The chain recombines TRBV11-2 with TRBJ2-7, with a possible D match to TRBD2 (5 bases). CDR1 is SGHAT, CDR2 FQNNGV, per germline. The V gene lost 0 bases and the J gene lost 4 bases, with 16 bases spanning the gap. The CDR3 is 16 amino acids. The CDR3 reads CASSLDQASIGYEQYF. CDR3 coding DNA: TGTGCCAGCAGCTTAGATCAGGCTAGCATAGGATACGAGCAGTACTTC.

The V call is TRBV12-3 or TRBV12-4, the J call TRBJ1-1; maybe TRBD1 (6 bases). V gave up 3 bases and J gave up 4 bases, with 9 bases separating them. This CDR3 contains 13 residues. In DNA, the CDR3 is TGTGCCAGCAGTTTGCGGGGGGCCACTGAAGCTTTCTTT. This encodes CASSLRGATEAFF.

DNA of the CDR3: TGTGCCAGCAGCCCCCCCCAGGGGGCCATATATTTT. It encodes CASSPPQGAIYF. The J gene is TRBJ1-3, the V gene TRBV5-6; TRBD1 aligns across 7 bases. V dropped 4 bases and J dropped 11; count of bases not matched to a gene: 6. Germline V CDR1 and CDR2: SGHDT, YYEEEE. This CDR3 comprises 12 residues.

This chain uses TRBV18 with TRBJ1-4; 7 bases agree with TRBD1. The CDR3 consists of 14 residues. Germline lookup yields CDR1 KGHSH and CDR2 LQKENI. Trimming took 7 bases from V and 7 from J; bases not matched to a gene: 9. The CDR3 loop reads CASCSLRDSEKLFF. For the CDR3, the DNA is TGTGCCAGCTGCTCTCTCCGGGACAGTGAAAAACTGTTTTTT.

The chain employs TRBV2 and TRBJ2-2; 8 nucleotides agree with TRBD2. CDR1 SNHLY and CDR2 FYNNEI come from the germline V gene. This CDR3 is built from 16 residues. J lost 3 bases, V lost 2 bases, and 5 bases had no gene match. In DNA, the CDR3 is TGTGCCAGCAGTGAACTTCCCGGGGGGGACACCGGGGAGCTGTTTTTT. Protein sequence: CASSELPGGDTGELFF.

The V call is TRBV18, the J call TRBJ2-3; 11 bases line up with TRBD2. Germline trimming cut 3 bases from V and 2 bases from J; bases unmatched to any gene: 13. This CDR3 has 19 amino acids. The germline CDR1 and CDR2 sequences are KGHSH and LQKENI. CDR3 nucleotides: TGTGCCAGCTCACCTTTGCCCTTGTCTAGCGGGGGGCCCACAGATACGCAGTATTTT. As protein: CASSPLPLSSGGPTDTQYF.

The chain joins TRBV24-1 to TRBJ2-2; 8 bases map to TRBD2. Germline loops: CDR1 KGHDR, CDR2 SFDVKD. V lost 7 bases to trimming and J lost 4 bases; unmatched junction nucleotides: 4. The CDR3 runs to 14 residues. The CDR3 DNA is TGTGCCACCAGCGGGGGGGGCCGCACCGGGGAGCTGTTTTTT. It translates to CATSGGGRTGELFF.

This clone was observed once. CDR3 sequence: CASTRQGDSPLHF. The DNA for the CDR3 is TGTGCCAGCACCCGACAGGGGGATTCACCCCTCCACTTT. The chain recombines TRBV28 with TRBJ1-6, with TRBD1 matching 9 bases. Germline loops: CDR1 MDHEN, CDR2 SYDVKM. Losses at the gene ends were 7 bases for V and 8 bases for J; bases not matched to a gene: 3. CDR3 size: 13 residues.

The chain couples TRBV4-1 to TRBJ1-4, with TRBD1 matching 8 bases. Germline V lookup: CDR1 MGHRA, CDR2 YSYEKL. The CDR3 is 14 residues long. J gave up 5 bases and V 8 bases, and 7 bases lay outside the gene matches. The CDR3 is CASLTRDRNEKLFF. CDR3 DNA sequence: TGCGCCAGCCTGACAAGGGACAGGAATGAAAAACTGTTTTTT.

The chain uses TRBV29-1 and TRBJ2-7, with a tentative D call TRBD1 (5 bases). Trimming took 7 bases from V and 5 from J, leaving 18 bases between them. The CDR3 has 13 amino acids. From germline, CDR1 is SQVTM and CDR2 ANQGSEA. CDR3 region: CSASPQVGNEQYF. The CDR3 DNA reads as TGCAGCGCCTCTCCACAGGTTGGCAACGAGCAGTACTTC.

The chain joins TRBV6-2 or TRBV6-3 to TRBJ1-5; D unclear. V shed 4 bases and J shed 0 bases, with 7 bases lying between them. The V gene's germline CDR1 is MNHEY and CDR2 SVGEGT. CDR3 length equals 14 residues. For the CDR3, the DNA is TGTGCCAGCAGTTCGGTTTATAGCAATCAGCCCCAGCATTTT. Its protein product is CASSSVYSNQPQHF.

The chain uses TRBV4-3 and TRBJ2-3; D is perhaps TRBD2 (5 bases). Looked up from germline, CDR1 is LGHNA and CDR2 is YSLEER. The V end lost 0 bases, the J end lost 0 bases, and 10 bases lay between the germline ends. This CDR3 region has 16 residues. The CDR3 sequence is CASSQDRGRSTDTQYF. The CDR3 region has the DNA TGCGCCAGCAGCCAAGATCGGGGAAGAAGCACAGATACGCAGTATTTT.

This CDR3 reads CASSFSRYEQYF. The CDR3 region has the DNA TGTGCCAGCAGCTTTAGTCGCTACGAGCAGTACTTC. V is TRBV11-2 and J is TRBJ2-7; D uncertain. The CDR3 covers 12 residues. Germline V gene lookup returns CDR1 SGHAT and CDR2 FQNNGV. Deletions cut 3 bases from V and 3 bases from J, with 6 bases between.